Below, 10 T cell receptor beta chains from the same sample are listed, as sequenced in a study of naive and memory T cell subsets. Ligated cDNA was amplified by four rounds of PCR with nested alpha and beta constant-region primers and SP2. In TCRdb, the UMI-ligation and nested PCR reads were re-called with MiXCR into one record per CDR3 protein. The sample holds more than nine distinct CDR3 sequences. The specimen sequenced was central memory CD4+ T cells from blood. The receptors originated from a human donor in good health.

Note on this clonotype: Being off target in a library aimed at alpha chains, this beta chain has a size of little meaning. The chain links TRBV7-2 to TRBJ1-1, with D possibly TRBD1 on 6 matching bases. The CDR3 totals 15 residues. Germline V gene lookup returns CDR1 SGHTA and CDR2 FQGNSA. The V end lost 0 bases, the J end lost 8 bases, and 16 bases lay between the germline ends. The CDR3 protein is CASSLAGGRQGEAFF. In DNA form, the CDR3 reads TGTGCCAGCAGCTTAGCGGGCGGGCGGCAGGGGGAAGCTTTCTTT.

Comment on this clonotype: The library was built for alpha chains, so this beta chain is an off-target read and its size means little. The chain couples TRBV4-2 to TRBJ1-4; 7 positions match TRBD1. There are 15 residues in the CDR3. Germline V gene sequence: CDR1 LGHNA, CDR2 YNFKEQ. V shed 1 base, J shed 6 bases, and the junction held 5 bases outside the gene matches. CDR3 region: CASSQVPGTDEKLFF. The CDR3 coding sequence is TGTGCCAGCAGCCAAGTACCTGGGACAGATGAAAAACTGTTTTTT.

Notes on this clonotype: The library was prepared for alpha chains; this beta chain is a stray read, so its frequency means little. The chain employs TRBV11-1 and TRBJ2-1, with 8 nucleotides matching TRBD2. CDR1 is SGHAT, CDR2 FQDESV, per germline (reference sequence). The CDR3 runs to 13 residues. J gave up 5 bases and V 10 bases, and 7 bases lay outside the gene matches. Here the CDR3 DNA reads TGTGCCATCGTTCGGGGGGGGGACAATGAGCAGTTCTTC. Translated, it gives CAIVRGGDNEQFF.

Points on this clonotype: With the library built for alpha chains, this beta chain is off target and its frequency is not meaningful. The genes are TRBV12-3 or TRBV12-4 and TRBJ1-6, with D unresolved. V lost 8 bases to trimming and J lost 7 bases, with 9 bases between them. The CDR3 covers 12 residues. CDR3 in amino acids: CASAALNSPLHF. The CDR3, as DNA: TGTGCCAGCGCGGCTCTCAATTCACCCCTCCACTTT.

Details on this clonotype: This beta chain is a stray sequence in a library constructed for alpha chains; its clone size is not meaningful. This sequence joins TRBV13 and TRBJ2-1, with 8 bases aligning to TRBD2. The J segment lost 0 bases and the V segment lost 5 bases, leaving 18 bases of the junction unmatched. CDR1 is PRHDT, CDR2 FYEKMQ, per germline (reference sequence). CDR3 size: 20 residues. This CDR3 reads CASSPSRTSRKGGSYNEQFF. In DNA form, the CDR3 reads TGTGCCAGCAGCCCCTCCCGGACTAGCCGCAAAGGCGGCTCCTACAATGAGCAGTTCTTC. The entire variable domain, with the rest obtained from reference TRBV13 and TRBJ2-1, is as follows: AAGVIQSPRHLIKEKRETATLKCYPIPRHDTVYWYQQGPGQDPQFLISFYEKMQSDKGSIPDRFSAQQFSDYHSELNMSSLELGDSALYFCASSPSRTSRKGGSYNEQFFGPGTRLTVL.

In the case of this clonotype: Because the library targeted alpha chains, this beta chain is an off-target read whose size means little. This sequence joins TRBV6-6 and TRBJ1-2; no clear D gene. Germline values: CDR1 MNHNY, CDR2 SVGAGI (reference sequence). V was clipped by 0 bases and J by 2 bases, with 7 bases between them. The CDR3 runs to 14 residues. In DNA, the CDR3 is TGTGCCAGCAGTTACTCGAATCAAAACTATGGCTACACCTTC. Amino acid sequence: CASSYSNQNYGYTF.

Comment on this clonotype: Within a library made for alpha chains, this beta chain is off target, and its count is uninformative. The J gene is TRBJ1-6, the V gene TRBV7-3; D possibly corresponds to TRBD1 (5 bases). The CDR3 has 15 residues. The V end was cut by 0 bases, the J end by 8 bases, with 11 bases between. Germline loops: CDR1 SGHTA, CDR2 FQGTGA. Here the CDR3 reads CASSLTGTVYSPLHF. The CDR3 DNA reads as TGTGCCAGCAGCTTAACCGGGACCGTCTATTCACCCCTCCACTTT.

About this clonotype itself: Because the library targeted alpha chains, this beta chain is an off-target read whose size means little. CDR3 DNA sequence: TGCGCCAGCAGCGAACAGGCGAACACTGAAGCTTTCTTT. This translates into CASSEQANTEAFF. The V gene is TRBV5-1, the J gene TRBJ1-1, with D perhaps TRBD1 (5 bases). The germline V and J ends were trimmed by 4 bases and 1 base, with 8 bases remaining between them. Looked up from germline, CDR1 is SGHRS and CDR2 is YFSETQ. The CDR3 is made up of 13 amino acids.

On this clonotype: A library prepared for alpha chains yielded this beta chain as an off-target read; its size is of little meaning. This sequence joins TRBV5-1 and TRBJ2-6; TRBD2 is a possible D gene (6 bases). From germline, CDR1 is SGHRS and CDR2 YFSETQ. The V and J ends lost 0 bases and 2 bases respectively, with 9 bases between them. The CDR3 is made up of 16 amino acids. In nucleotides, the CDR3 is TGCGCCAGCAGCTTGGCGTCGGGGGCTGGGGCCAACGTCCTGACTTTC. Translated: CASSLASGAGANVLTF. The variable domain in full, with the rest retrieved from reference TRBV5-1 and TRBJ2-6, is KAGVTQTPRYLIKTRGQQVTLSCSPISGHRSVSWYQQTPGQGLQFLFEYFSETQRNKGNFPGRFSGRQFSNSRSEMNVSTLELGDSALYLCASSLASGAGANVLTFGAGSRLTVL.

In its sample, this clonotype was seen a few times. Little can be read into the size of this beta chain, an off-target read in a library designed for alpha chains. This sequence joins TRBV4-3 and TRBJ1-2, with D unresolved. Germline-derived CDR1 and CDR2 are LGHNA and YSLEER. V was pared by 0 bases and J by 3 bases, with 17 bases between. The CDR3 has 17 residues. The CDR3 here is CASSQEWARAAHYGYTF. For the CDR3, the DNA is TGCGCCAGCAGCCAAGAATGGGCCCGGGCGGCCCACTATGGCTACACCTTC.